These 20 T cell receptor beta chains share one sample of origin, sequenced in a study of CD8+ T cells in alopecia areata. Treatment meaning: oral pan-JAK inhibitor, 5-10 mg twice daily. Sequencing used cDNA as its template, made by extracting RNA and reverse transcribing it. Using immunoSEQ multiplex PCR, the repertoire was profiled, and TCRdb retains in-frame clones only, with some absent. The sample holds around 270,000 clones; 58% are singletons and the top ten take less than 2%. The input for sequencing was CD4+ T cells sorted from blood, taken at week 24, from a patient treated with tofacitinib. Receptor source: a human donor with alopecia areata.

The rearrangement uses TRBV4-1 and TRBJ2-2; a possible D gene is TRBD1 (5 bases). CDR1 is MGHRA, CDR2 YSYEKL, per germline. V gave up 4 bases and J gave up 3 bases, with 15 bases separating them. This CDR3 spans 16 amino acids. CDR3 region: CASSPAAGSDTGELFF. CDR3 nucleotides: TGCGCCAGCAGCCCGGCGGCAGGGTCGGACACCGGGGAGCTGTTTTTT.

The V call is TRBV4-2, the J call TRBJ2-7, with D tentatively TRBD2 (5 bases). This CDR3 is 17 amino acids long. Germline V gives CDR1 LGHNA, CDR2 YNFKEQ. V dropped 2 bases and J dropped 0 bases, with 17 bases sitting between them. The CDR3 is CASSQTASSPYSYEQYF. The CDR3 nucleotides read TGTGCCAGCAGCCAAACCGCTAGCTCCCCCTACTCCTACGAGCAGTACTTC.

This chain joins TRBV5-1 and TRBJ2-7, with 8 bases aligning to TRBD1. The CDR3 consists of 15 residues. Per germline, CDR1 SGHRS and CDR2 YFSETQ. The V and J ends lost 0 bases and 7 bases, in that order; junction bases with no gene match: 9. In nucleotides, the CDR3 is TGCGCCAGCAGCTTGGTCAGCGACAGGGGTAAAGAGCAGTACTTC. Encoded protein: CASSLVSDRGKEQYF.

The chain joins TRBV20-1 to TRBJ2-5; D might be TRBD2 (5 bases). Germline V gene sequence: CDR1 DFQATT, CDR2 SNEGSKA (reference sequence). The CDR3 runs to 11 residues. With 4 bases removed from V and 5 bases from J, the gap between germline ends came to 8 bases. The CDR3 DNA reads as TGCAGTGCTAAGGGAGCCGAGACCCAGTACTTC. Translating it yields CSAKGAETQYF.

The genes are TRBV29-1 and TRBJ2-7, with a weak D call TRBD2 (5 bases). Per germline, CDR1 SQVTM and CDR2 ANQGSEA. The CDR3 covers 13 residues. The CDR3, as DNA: TGCAGTGGGGAGCAGTCGCTCTCCTACGAGCAGTACTTC. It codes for CSGEQSLSYEQYF.

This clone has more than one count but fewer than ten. In DNA form, the CDR3 reads TGTGCCAGCAGCCACTCGCATTCACCCCTCCACTTT. It encodes CASSHSHSPLHF. The chain has TRBV14 and TRBJ1-6; D uncertain. This CDR3 is built from 12 residues. Trimming pared 3 bases from V and 8 bases from J, leaving 5 bases between. Germline V lookup: CDR1 SGHDN, CDR2 FVKESK.

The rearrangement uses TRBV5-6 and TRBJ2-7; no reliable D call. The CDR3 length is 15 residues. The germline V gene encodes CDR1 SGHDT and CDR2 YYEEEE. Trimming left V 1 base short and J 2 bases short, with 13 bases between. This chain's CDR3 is CASSLRVGITYEQYF. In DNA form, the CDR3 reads TGTGCCAGCAGCTTGAGGGTGGGGATAACCTACGAGCAGTACTTC.

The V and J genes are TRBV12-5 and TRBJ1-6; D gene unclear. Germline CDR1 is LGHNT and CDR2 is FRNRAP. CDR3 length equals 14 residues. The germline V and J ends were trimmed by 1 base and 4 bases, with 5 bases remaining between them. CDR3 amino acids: CASGLGGYNSPLHF. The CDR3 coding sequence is TGTGCTAGTGGTTTGGGTGGGTATAATTCACCCCTCCACTTT.

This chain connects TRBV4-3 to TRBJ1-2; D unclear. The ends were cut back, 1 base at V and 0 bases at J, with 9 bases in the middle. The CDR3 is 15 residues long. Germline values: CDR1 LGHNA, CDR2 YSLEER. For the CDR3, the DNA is TGCGCCAGCAGCCAAGCCGGAGTTACTAACTATGGCTACACCTTC. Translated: CASSQAGVTNYGYTF.

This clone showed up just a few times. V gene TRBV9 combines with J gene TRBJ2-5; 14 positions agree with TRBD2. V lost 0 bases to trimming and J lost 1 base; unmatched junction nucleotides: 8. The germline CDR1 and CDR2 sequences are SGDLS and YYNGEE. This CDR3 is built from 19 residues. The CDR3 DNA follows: TGTGCCAGCAGCGTAGAGGAAATTGGACTAGCGGGGGGCCAAGAGACCCAGTACTTC. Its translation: CASSVEEIGLAGGQETQYF.

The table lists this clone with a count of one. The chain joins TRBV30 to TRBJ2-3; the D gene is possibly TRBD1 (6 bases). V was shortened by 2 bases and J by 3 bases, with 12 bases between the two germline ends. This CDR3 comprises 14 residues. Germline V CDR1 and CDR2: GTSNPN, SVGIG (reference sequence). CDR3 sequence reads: CAWSNRDGTDTQYF. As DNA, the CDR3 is TGTGCCTGGAGTAACAGGGATGGTACAGATACGCAGTATTTT. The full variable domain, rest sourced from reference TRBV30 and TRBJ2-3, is SQTIHQWPATLVQPVGSPLSLECTVEGTSNPNLYWYRQAAGRGLQLLFYSVGIGQISSEVPQNLSASRPQDRQFILSSKKLLLSDSGFYLCAWSNRDGTDTQYFGPGTRLTVL.

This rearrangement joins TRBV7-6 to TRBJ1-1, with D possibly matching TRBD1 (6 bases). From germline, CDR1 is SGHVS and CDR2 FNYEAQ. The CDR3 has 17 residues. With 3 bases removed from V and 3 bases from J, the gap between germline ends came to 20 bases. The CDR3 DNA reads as TGTGCCAGCAGCTTGGGGTTAACAGGGAAAAGGGACACTGAAGCTTTCTTT. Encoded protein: CASSLGLTGKRDTEAFF.

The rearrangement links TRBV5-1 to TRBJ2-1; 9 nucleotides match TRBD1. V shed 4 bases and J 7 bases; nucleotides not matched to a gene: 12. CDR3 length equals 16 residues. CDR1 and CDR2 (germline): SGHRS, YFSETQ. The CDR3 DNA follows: TGCGCCAGCAGCGTTGAAGGACAGGGGAGGCAAAATGAGCAGTTCTTC. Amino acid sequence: CASSVEGQGRQNEQFF.

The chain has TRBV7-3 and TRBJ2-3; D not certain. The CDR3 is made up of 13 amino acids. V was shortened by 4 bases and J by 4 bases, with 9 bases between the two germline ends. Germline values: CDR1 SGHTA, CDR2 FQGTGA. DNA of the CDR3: TGTGCCAGCAGCTCCTCTCGGGCAGATACGCAGTATTTT. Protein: CASSSSRADTQYF.

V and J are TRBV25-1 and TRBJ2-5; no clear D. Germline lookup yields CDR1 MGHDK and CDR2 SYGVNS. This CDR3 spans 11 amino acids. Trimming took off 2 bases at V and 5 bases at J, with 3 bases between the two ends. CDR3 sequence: CASSESETQYF. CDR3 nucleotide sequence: TGTGCCAGCAGTGAAAGCGAGACCCAGTACTTC.

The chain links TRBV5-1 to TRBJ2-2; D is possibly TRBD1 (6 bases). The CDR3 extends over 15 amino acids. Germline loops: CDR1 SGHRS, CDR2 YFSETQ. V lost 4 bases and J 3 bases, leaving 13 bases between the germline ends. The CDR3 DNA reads TGCGCCAGCAGCGCCGGACAGACTTACACCGGGGAGCTGTTTTTT. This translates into CASSAGQTYTGELFF.

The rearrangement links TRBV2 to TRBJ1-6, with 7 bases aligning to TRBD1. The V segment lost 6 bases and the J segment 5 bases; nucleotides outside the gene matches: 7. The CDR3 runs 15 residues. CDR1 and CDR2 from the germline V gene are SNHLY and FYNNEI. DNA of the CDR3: TGTGCCAGCAGGTCCCTTGACAGGGATAATTCACCCCTCCACTTT. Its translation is CASRSLDRDNSPLHF. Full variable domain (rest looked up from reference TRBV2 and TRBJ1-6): EPEVTQTPSHQVTQMGQEVILRCVPISNHLYFYWYRQILGQKVEFLVSFYNNEISEKSEIFDDQFSVERPDGSNFTLKIRSTKLEDSAMYFCASRSLDRDNSPLHFGNGTRLTVT.

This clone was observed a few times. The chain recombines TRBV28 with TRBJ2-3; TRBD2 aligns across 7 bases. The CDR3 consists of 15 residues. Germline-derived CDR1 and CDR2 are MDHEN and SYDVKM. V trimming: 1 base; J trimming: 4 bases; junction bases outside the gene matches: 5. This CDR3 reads CASSLSGRGADTQYF. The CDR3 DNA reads TGTGCCAGCAGTTTATCAGGGAGGGGTGCAGATACGCAGTATTTT.

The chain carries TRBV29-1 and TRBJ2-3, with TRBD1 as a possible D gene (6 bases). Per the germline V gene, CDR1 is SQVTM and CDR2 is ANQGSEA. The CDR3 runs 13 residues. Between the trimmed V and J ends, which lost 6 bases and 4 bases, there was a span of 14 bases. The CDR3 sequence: CSVEQGGADTQYF. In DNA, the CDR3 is TGCAGCGTAGAACAGGGTGGGGCAGATACGCAGTATTTT.

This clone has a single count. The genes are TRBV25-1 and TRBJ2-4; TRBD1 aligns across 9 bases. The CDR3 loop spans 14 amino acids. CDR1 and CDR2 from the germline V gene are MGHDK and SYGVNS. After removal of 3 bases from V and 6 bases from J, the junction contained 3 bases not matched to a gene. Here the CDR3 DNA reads TGTGCCAGCAGTGAGGGACAGGGAGTAAACATTCAGTACTTC. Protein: CASSEGQGVNIQYF.